The 10 T cell receptor beta chains in this list originate from one sample, sequenced in a study of beta chain features in type 1 diabetes. Whole-study findings and limits: There was a moderate but significant shortening of TCRB CDR3s in all four CD4+ subsets of Type 1 diabetes patients.

Since all of the isolated RNA was reverse transcribed, expressed TCRB transcripts were what got sequenced. Sequenced by immunoSEQ multiplex PCR; TCRdb stores in-frame clones only, minus some. The table lists about 700,000 clones, 13% of them singletons. These receptors' antigens are unknown. The source material was naive CD4+ T cells from blood. The receptors originated from a man aged 18 to 29 with type 1 diabetes.

The chain is built from TRBV4-1 and TRBJ2-5; 9 bases match TRBD1. From germline, CDR1 is MGHRA and CDR2 YSYEKL. The CDR3 contains 18 residues. With V trimmed by 0 bases and J by 0 bases, 8 bases remained unmatched. Here the CDR3 DNA reads TGCGCCAGCAGCCAAGAGGGACAGGGTAATTTGTACCAAGAGACCCAGTACTTC. Protein sequence: CASSQEGQGNLYQETQYF.

This clone appeared a few times. This chain links TRBV6-5 with TRBJ1-2, with 10 bases aligning to TRBD1. V lost 11 bases and J lost 8; bases outside the gene matches: 8. There are 12 residues in the CDR3. The germline V gene has CDR1 MNHEY and CDR2 SVGAGI. CDR3 in DNA: TGTGCCGGAGAGGACAGGGGGAAAGGCTACACCTTC. It specifies CAGEDRGKGYTF.

This rearrangement joins TRBV7-8 to TRBJ2-1; 10 bases map to TRBD2. The CDR3 has 15 amino acids. V dropped 5 bases and J dropped 8; count of bases not matched to a gene: 9. Germline V lookup: CDR1 SGHVS, CDR2 FQNEAQ. The CDR3: CASSPSGGWGYEQFF. DNA of the CDR3: TGTGCCAGCAGCCCTAGCGGGGGTTGGGGCTATGAGCAGTTCTTC.

The sample holds a few counts of this clone. The chain carries TRBV30 and TRBJ1-5; 9 bases line up with TRBD1. After removal of 5 bases from V and 3 bases from J, the junction contained 5 bases not matched to a gene. This CDR3 is 14 amino acids long. Per the germline V gene, CDR1 is GTSNPN and CDR2 is SVGIG (reference sequence). CDR3 bases: TGTGCCTGGGCCGGGACAGGGAACAATCAGCCCCAGCATTTT. It encodes CAWAGTGNNQPQHF.

The chain combines TRBV15 with TRBJ1-2, with no clear D. CDR3 length: 15 amino acids. V lost 6 bases and J lost 3, with 17 bases in between. Germline V lookup: CDR1 LNHNV, CDR2 YYDKDF (reference sequence). The CDR3 region is CATSPRRGADYGYTF. CDR3 bases: TGTGCCACCAGTCCCCGGCGGGGAGCGGACTATGGCTACACCTTC.

This clone was observed a few times. V and J are TRBV5-1 and TRBJ2-1; 14 nucleotides line up with TRBD2. Looked up from germline, CDR1 is SGHRS and CDR2 is YFSETQ. V shed 5 bases, J shed 7 bases, and the junction held 8 bases outside the gene matches. The CDR3 is made up of 16 amino acids. The CDR3 region has the DNA TGCGCCAGCAGTCCCCCGGGACTAGCGGGGGTGAATGAGCAGTTCTTC. This gives the protein CASSPPGLAGVNEQFF.

The sample holds a few counts of this clone. V usage is TRBV7-2 and J usage is TRBJ2-3, with no clear D. Germline CDR1 reads SGHTA; CDR2 reads FQGNSA. The CDR3 extends over 13 amino acids. V lost 5 bases and J lost 6, with 12 bases in between. CDR3 in DNA: TGTGCCAGCAGCCTTCACCCAGGCGATACGCAGTATTTT. Amino acid sequence: CASSLHPGDTQYF. Combining the CDR3 with reference TRBV7-2 and TRBJ2-3 gives the whole variable domain GAGVSQSPSNKVTEKGKDVELRCDPISGHTALYWYRQSLGQGLEFLIYFQGNSAPDKSGLPSDRFSAERTGGSVSTLTIQRTQQEDSAVYLCASSLHPGDTQYFGPGTRLTVL.

The J gene is TRBJ1-2, the V gene TRBV29-1, with D tentatively TRBD1 (5 bases). The CDR3 length is 12 residues. Germline V gene data show CDR1 as SQVTM and CDR2 as ANQGSEA. V was shortened by 2 bases and J by 6 bases, with 10 bases between the two germline ends. CDR3 coding DNA: TGCAGCGTTGAATATTTAGGGGATGGCTACACCTTC. This gives the protein CSVEYLGDGYTF.

Only a few counts were recorded for this clone. The chain couples TRBV2 to TRBJ2-5, with D possibly TRBD2 on 5 matching bases. The germline gives CDR1 SNHLY, CDR2 FYNNEI. The CDR3 has 13 residues. V was trimmed by 4 bases and J by 4 bases, leaving 10 bases between them. Here the CDR3 reads CASSGGSVETQYF. The CDR3 DNA reads as TGTGCCAGCAGTGGAGGTAGCGTAGAGACCCAGTACTTC. The complete variable domain, with remaining parts taken from reference TRBV2 and TRBJ2-5, reads EPEVTQTPSHQVTQMGQEVILRCVPISNHLYFYWYRQILGQKVEFLVSFYNNEISEKSEIFDDQFSVERPDGSNFTLKIRSTKLEDSAMYFCASSGGSVETQYFGPGTRLLVL.

This clone was observed a few times. This chain connects TRBV5-1 to TRBJ1-1; the D is unclear. Germline values: CDR1 SGHRS, CDR2 YFSETQ. The CDR3 is 13 residues long. Trimming cost V 0 bases and J 5 bases, with 8 bases left between them. This CDR3 reads CASSLVWETEAFF. The CDR3 coding sequence is TGCGCCAGCAGCTTGGTCTGGGAGACTGAAGCTTTCTTT.